The 10 T cell receptor beta chains given below trace back to one sample, sequenced in a study of blood T cell repertoires in COVID-19. The protocol was immunoSEQ multiplex PCR, while the TCRdb copy is restricted to in-frame clones and leaves out a portion. The table records approximately 25,000 clones, roughly 94% of them present only once. Specimen: peripheral blood. These receptor sequences come from a man aged 65 to 79 with active COVID-19.

This chain connects TRBV7-9 to TRBJ1-4; 7 bases align to TRBD1. CDR3 size: 14 residues. CDR1 and CDR2 (germline): SEHNR, FQNEAQ (reference sequence). V dropped 1 base and J dropped 8; count of bases not matched to a gene: 4. This CDR3 is CASSLGGGEEKLFF. CDR3 coding DNA: TGTGCCAGCAGCTTAGGAGGGGGCGAGGAAAAACTGTTTTTT.

V usage is TRBV7-8 and J usage is TRBJ1-2; 9 bases line up with TRBD1. From germline, CDR1 is SGHVS and CDR2 FQNEAQ. The CDR3 runs to 16 residues. Trimming removed 2 bases from V and 4 bases from J; junction bases left unmatched: 8. CDR3 sequence reads: CASSLRRGQGFYGYTF. The CDR3 DNA follows: TGTGCCAGCAGCTTACGCCGGGGACAGGGCTTCTATGGCTACACCTTC.

By sample fraction, this clone is medium-sized. The chain has TRBV9 and TRBJ2-1; 11 nucleotides line up with TRBD2. Trimming cost V 3 bases and J 7 bases; bases outside gene matches: 9. CDR1 SGDLS and CDR2 YYNGEE come from the germline V gene. The CDR3 contains 16 residues. The CDR3 loop reads CASSASLTSGTNEQFF. CDR3 DNA sequence: TGTGCCAGCAGCGCCTCTTTGACTAGCGGGACAAATGAGCAGTTCTTC. Together with reference TRBV9 and TRBJ2-1, the CDR3 gives the full variable domain: DSGVTQTPKHLITATGQRVTLRCSPRSGDLSVYWYQQSLDQGLQFLIQYYNGEERAKGNILERFSAQQFPDLHSELNLSSLELGDSALYFCASSASLTSGTNEQFFGPGTRLTVL.

This clone is deemed medium-sized. The chain links TRBV5-1 to TRBJ2-2, with D possibly being TRBD2 (6 bases). Germline-derived CDR1 and CDR2 are SGHRS and YFSETQ. This CDR3 contains 14 residues. The germline V and J ends were trimmed by 3 bases and 3 bases, with 9 bases remaining between them. This CDR3 reads CASSWGTYTGELFF. The CDR3 DNA sequence: TGCGCCAGCAGCTGGGGGACTTACACCGGGGAGCTGTTTTTT. The full variable domain, rest sourced from reference TRBV5-1 and TRBJ2-2, is KAGVTQTPRYLIKTRGQQVTLSCSPISGHRSVSWYQQTPGQGLQFLFEYFSETQRNKGNFPGRFSGRQFSNSRSEMNVSTLELGDSALYLCASSWGTYTGELFFGEGSRLTVL.

V is TRBV5-1 and J is TRBJ2-5; D gene uncertain. V lost 4 bases and J lost 11, with 15 bases in between. The germline CDR1 and CDR2 sequences are SGHRS and YFSETQ. CDR3 size: 12 residues. For the CDR3, the DNA is TGCGCCAGCAGCAAAACGCAGTTGATGCAGTACTTC. It is translated as CASSKTQLMQYF. Supplemented by reference TRBV5-1 and TRBJ2-5, the full variable domain reads KAGVTQTPRYLIKTRGQQVTLSCSPISGHRSVSWYQQTPGQGLQFLFEYFSETQRNKGNFPGRFSGRQFSNSRSEMNVSTLELGDSALYLCASSKTQLMQYFGPGTRLLVL.

In its sample, this clone was seen a few times. This chain uses TRBV28 with TRBJ2-2, with 11 positions matching TRBD1. The J segment lost 1 base and the V segment lost 4 bases, leaving 5 bases of the junction unmatched. Germline lookup yields CDR1 MDHEN and CDR2 SYDVKM. CDR3 length: 17 residues. CDR3 loop: CASSSPGTGGNTGELFF. Here the CDR3 DNA reads TGTGCCAGCAGTTCCCCCGGGACAGGGGGGAACACCGGGGAGCTGTTTTTT.

The chain employs TRBV6-6 and TRBJ1-6; D gene unclear. Germline V gives CDR1 MNHNY, CDR2 SVGAGI (reference sequence). This CDR3 is built from 15 residues. V was shortened by 7 bases and J by 5 bases, with 15 bases between the two germline ends. The CDR3 DNA reads as TGTGCCAGCACATTCGGAGGGTGGGATAATTCACCCCTCCACTTT. Its protein product is CASTFGGWDNSPLHF.

In this sample, this clone turned up once. This chain links TRBV15 with TRBJ2-3; D ambiguous. Trimming took off 5 bases at V and 1 base at J, with 10 bases between the two ends. CDR1 is LNHNV and CDR2 is YYDKDF in the germline V gene (reference sequence). The CDR3 sequence is 14 residues long. The CDR3 loop reads CATSLPLRTDTQYF. In nucleotides, the CDR3 is TGTGCCACCAGCCTCCCCCTTCGCACAGATACGCAGTATTTT.

The rearrangement joins TRBV5-1 to TRBJ2-3, with D maybe TRBD2 (5 bases). The CDR3 covers 14 residues. CDR1 is SGHRS and CDR2 is YFSETQ in the germline V gene. V was trimmed by 6 bases and J by 2 bases, leaving 13 bases between them. CDR3 nucleotide sequence: TGCGCCAGCAACAAACTAGTTTCCACAGATACGCAGTATTTT. Protein product: CASNKLVSTDTQYF.

The rearrangement joins TRBV5-4 to TRBJ2-3; 8 bases agree with TRBD2. This CDR3 is 16 amino acids long. Trimming took 4 bases from V and 6 from J; bases not matched to a gene: 13. Germline CDR1 SGHNT, CDR2 YYREEE (reference sequence). The CDR3 loop is CASSPGPGGGGDTQYF. The CDR3, as DNA: TGTGCCAGCAGCCCCGGCCCGGGAGGGGGAGGGGATACGCAGTATTTT.